This paragraph reports one T cell receptor (beta chain). It has no known antigen specificity. The input lacks base qualities; no much larger clone sits a single base away. This sample is part of a study of T-cell memory formation after mild COVID-19 (dated by TCRdb to about 2021). At the level of the whole study: Most TCR sequence clusters were specific to one of the two donors. T-cell clones expanding and contracting after mild COVID-19 in two donors were tracked by longitudinal TCRalpha and TCRbeta repertoire sequencing. Two young, previously healthy adult volunteers, one female and one male, were included in the cohort. Broader findings and caveats from the paper: Only two mild cases were covered by the study, and larger cohorts that include severe cases with pre-infection samples were considered necessary. Some responding clones were detected in pre-infection memory, suggesting pre-existing cross-reactive memory T cells joined the SARS-CoV-2 response. Clones that contracted from day 15 to 85 showed balanced CD4/CD8 phenotypes, whereas a second wave of clones that expanded from day 15 to 37 leaned towards CD4+. Contracting CD4+ clones were located mainly in the CM and EM memory subsets, whereas CD8+ clones were found to be enriched in EMRA. The second-wave clones that peaked on day 37 were not confirmed to be SARS-CoV-2 specific.

Sequencing used an Illumina NovaSeq 6000. Using 5'RACE with constant-segment primers, TCRalpha and TCRbeta cDNA libraries were constructed, with sample barcodes and unique molecular identifiers added in the process. RNA was extracted from every sample with Trizol reagent. The libraries were amplified in two PCR steps, and the second step added a second sample barcode and Illumina TruSeq adapters. Sequencing of libraries was performed on an Illumina NovaSeq with 2 x 150 bp paired-end reads. Concerning the study's data processing: Reads were demultiplexed and collapsed into UMI-guided consensus sequences with migec v1.2.7. Using mixcr v2.1.11, the UMI consensuses were aligned to TRA and TRB V and J templates and assembled into clonotypes. Expanded or contracted clonotypes were those called significant by both edgeR and NoisET, with noise models trained on biological replicates. edgeR calls used a false discovery rate-adjusted p below 0.01 and a log2 fold-change threshold of 1. As an exploratory analysis of dynamics, PCA with hierarchical clustering was applied to max-normalized trajectories of the 1000 most abundant clonotypes. The CD4 or CD8 phenotype of responding clones was assigned using the separately sequenced CD4+ and CD8+ repertoires. Through fastp at Q25 and MiXCR, TCRdb rebuilt clones from the public reads, retaining in-frame beta chains. Under each unique CDR3 protein, matching rows form one entry showing the most common genes and DNA. The V and J calls reflect TCRdb's pipeline rather than the authors' work. In this sample the table shows around 90,000 distinct CDR3 sequences, 10% to 15% of which occur a single time. The ten largest clones represent 27% of the sample.

V is pruned by 2 bases and J by 5 bases, leaving 10 bases of the junction without a gene match. CDR1 and CDR2 are drawn from the germline V gene: MGHRA, YSYEKL. The CDR3, cysteine through phenylalanine, is 16 amino acids long. The sequence is cut down to CDR3 DNA, 48 bases in frame from base 1. Ficoll-Paque density gradient centrifugation was the method used to isolate PBMCs. Sequenced input: PBMCs or a T cell subset sorted from them (not recorded which). The origin of this receptor is an adult woman who had mild COVID-19 (a few samples of this study predate the infection). The sample titles of this study are shuffled in the database, so cell type and time point are left out; the donor was told from shared clones. Recombination connected TRBV4-1 to TRBJ1-1, with 8 bases aligning to TRBD1. The DNA sequence is as follows: TGCGCCAGCAGCCAATCTCCAGGACAGGGAGAGACTGAAGCTTTCTTT. This is translated as CASSQSPGQGETEAFF.